This passage covers 24 T cell receptor beta chains from one sample sequenced in a study of beta chain features in type 1 diabetes. As every portion of the isolated RNA was reverse transcribed, the sequencing read expressed TCRB transcripts. The repertoire was sequenced with immunoSEQ multiplex PCR; TCRdb's copy has only in-frame clones and lacks some. Of 95,000 to 110,000 clones listed, 25% to 30% are singletons. These receptors' targets are unknown. Notes on the study in general: Shorter TCRB CDR3s, moderately but significantly so, were found in Type 1 diabetes patients in all four CD4+ subsets.

The specimen was central memory CD4+ T cells from blood. The receptors were gathered from a woman between 18 and 29 years old with type 1 diabetes.

The gene calls are TRBV27 and TRBJ2-3; 11 bases agree with TRBD2. This CDR3 comprises 16 residues. J lost 3 bases, V lost 3 bases, and 5 bases had no gene match. Germline CDR1 and CDR2: MNHEY and SMNVEV (reference sequence). Here the CDR3 reads CASSFPGTSGTDTQYF. The CDR3, as DNA: TGTGCCAGCAGTTTCCCCGGGACTAGCGGAACAGATACGCAGTATTTT.

This chain links TRBV5-1 with TRBJ2-2, with D possibly being TRBD2 (6 bases). Between the trimmed V and J ends, which lost 7 bases and 6 bases, there was a span of 16 bases. This CDR3 has 14 residues. Germline assignment: CDR1 SGHRS and CDR2 YFSETQ. CDR3 region: CASQRVEGSGELFF. The CDR3 nucleotides are TGCGCCAGCCAGCGGGTTGAGGGATCCGGGGAGCTGTTTTTT.

The V and J genes are TRBV9 and TRBJ2-6, with 7 bases matching TRBD1. The length of the CDR3 is 17 residues. From germline, CDR1 is SGDLS and CDR2 YYNGEE. V lost 4 bases and J lost 1; bases outside the gene matches: 8. In DNA, the CDR3 is TGTGCCAGCAGCCCCCGGGACAGAGGGTCTGGGGCCAACGTCCTGACTTTC. Translation: CASSPRDRGSGANVLTF.

The chain is built from TRBV7-8 and TRBJ2-1; TRBD2 matches at 9 bases. This CDR3 is built from 14 residues. J lost 8 bases, V lost 5 bases, and 7 bases had no gene match. Germline CDR1 is SGHVS and CDR2 is FQNEAQ. The CDR3 DNA reads TGTGCCAGCAGCCTGTCTAGCGGGAACTATGAGCAGTTCTTC. Protein: CASSLSSGNYEQFF.

This clone appeared a few times. This chain links TRBV30 with TRBJ1-2, with D unclear. Germline values: CDR1 GTSNPN, CDR2 SVGIG (reference sequence). The ends were cut back, 0 bases at V and 0 bases at J, with 14 bases in the middle. There are 16 residues in the CDR3. The CDR3 loop is CAWSVSRRRTNYGYTF. CDR3 coding DNA: TGTGCCTGGAGTGTAAGTAGGCGGAGGACTAACTATGGCTACACCTTC.

This clone occurred a few times. The chain combines TRBV23-1 with TRBJ2-2; the D gene is possibly TRBD1 (5 bases). TRBV23-1 belongs to the ORF category, with a function that is uncertain. The CDR3 is 17 amino acids. Trimming stripped 2 bases from V and 7 bases from J, with 20 bases between. The CDR3 DNA is TGCGCCAGCAGTCAACAGGGTTACAGAGGAGTGAGCGGGGAGCTGTTTTTT. It specifies CASSQQGYRGVSGELFF.

The V gene is TRBV29-1, the J gene TRBJ2-7, with TRBD1 identical over 9 bases. This CDR3 comprises 14 residues. V shed 7 bases, J shed 6 bases, and the junction held 13 bases outside the gene matches. Looked up from germline, CDR1 is SQVTM and CDR2 is ANQGSEA. The CDR3 nucleotides are TGCAGCGACCGAGTAGGGACAGGGTGGTGCGAGCAGTACGTC. Translation: CSDRVGTGWCEQYV.

The chain combines TRBV28 with TRBJ1-5; 8 bases map to TRBD1. The junction had 3 bases not matched to a gene; V was cut back by 8 bases and J by 6 bases. Germline-derived CDR1 and CDR2 are MDHEN and SYDVKM. The CDR3 has 12 residues. The CDR3 coding sequence is TGTGCCAGCTTGACAGGGGTTCAGCCCCAGCATTTT. Amino acids: CASLTGVQPQHF. The full variable domain, completed using reference TRBV28 and TRBJ1-5, is DVKVTQSSRYLVKRTGEKVFLECVQDMDHENMFWYRQDPGLGLRLIYFSYDVKMKEKGDIPEGYSVSREKKERFSLILESASTNQTSMYLCASLTGVQPQHFGDGTRLSIL.

The rearrangement links TRBV30 to TRBJ1-4; perhaps TRBD1 as D (6 bases). CDR1 GTSNPN and CDR2 SVGIG come from the germline V gene (reference sequence). Trimming removed 2 bases at V and 7 bases at J, with 17 bases between. This CDR3 has 15 residues. CDR3 DNA sequence: TGTGCCTGGAGTTCCGGACAGTTAGACGTTGAAAAACTGTTTTTT. Translating it yields CAWSSGQLDVEKLFF.

The chain couples TRBV4-1 to TRBJ1-5, with D possibly TRBD1 on 5 matching bases. The V end lost 4 bases, the J end lost 7 bases, and 20 bases lay between the germline ends. There are 16 residues in the CDR3. Germline V CDR1 and CDR2: MGHRA, YSYEKL. In DNA form, the CDR3 reads TGCGCCAGCAGCCGGACGTTTCAGGGTGCGGGGCAGCCCCAGCATTTT. This encodes CASSRTFQGAGQPQHF.

This clone showed up just a few times. V gene TRBV7-2 combines with J gene TRBJ1-1; 9 bases are shared with TRBD1. The CDR3 sequence is 15 residues long. The junction had 3 bases not matched to a gene; V was cut back by 2 bases and J by 2 bases. Germline V gene sequence: CDR1 SGHTA, CDR2 FQGNSA. CDR3 region: CASSLNRGRNTEAFF. The CDR3 DNA follows: TGTGCCAGCAGCTTAAACAGGGGGCGCAACACTGAAGCTTTCTTT.

The chain joins TRBV28 to TRBJ1-1, with D possibly TRBD1 on 5 matching bases. This CDR3 is 14 amino acids long. The V gene lost 4 bases and the J gene lost 4 bases, with 13 bases spanning the gap. Germline V gene data show CDR1 as MDHEN and CDR2 as SYDVKM. This CDR3 is CASSSPPGGTEAFF. The CDR3 bases are TGTGCCAGCAGTTCCCCCCCGGGGGGCACTGAAGCTTTCTTT.

The genes are TRBV27 and TRBJ1-5, with D maybe TRBD1 (6 bases). The CDR3 contains 16 residues. V lost 6 bases and J lost 2, with 17 bases in between. Germline CDR1 MNHEY, CDR2 SMNVEV (reference sequence). The CDR3 region has the DNA TGTGCCAGCAGCTTTACAGGGATGGGAGGCAATCAGCCCCAGCATTTT. This sequence encodes CASSFTGMGGNQPQHF.

This clone showed up just once. V and J are TRBV10-3 and TRBJ2-5, with TRBD2 matching 7 bases. V was clipped by 4 bases and J by 2 bases; unmatched bases: 7. The CDR3 totals 15 residues. Germline V gene lookup returns CDR1 ENHRY and CDR2 SYGVKD. In DNA, the CDR3 is TGTGCCATCAGTGCCCGGGGGGACCCTCAAGAGACCCAGTACTTC. Translated: CAISARGDPQETQYF.

V usage is TRBV27 and J usage is TRBJ2-2, with TRBD2 identical over 9 bases. The germline V gene has CDR1 MNHEY and CDR2 SMNVEV (reference sequence). Losses at the gene ends were 5 bases for V and 0 bases for J; bases not matched to a gene: 4. The CDR3 runs 16 residues. The CDR3 region is CASSPIAGANTGELFF. The CDR3 nucleotides read TGTGCCAGCAGTCCGATAGCGGGAGCGAACACCGGGGAGCTGTTTTTT.

V gene TRBV29-1 combines with J gene TRBJ1-1; 8 nucleotides line up with TRBD1. CDR1 and CDR2 (germline): SQVTM, ANQGSEA. The length of the CDR3 is 13 residues. J gave up 0 bases and V 7 bases, and 4 bases lay outside the gene matches. As DNA, the CDR3 is TGCAGCGGCACAGGGGGGATGAACACTGAAGCTTTCTTT. Translated, it gives CSGTGGMNTEAFF.

This clone was detected a few times. V is TRBV5-1 and J is TRBJ1-4; tentative D call: TRBD1 (6 bases). V shed 5 bases and J shed 0 bases, with 8 bases lying between them. CDR3 length equals 14 residues. CDR1 SGHRS and CDR2 YFSETQ come from the germline V gene. The CDR3 region is CASRRQATNEKLFF. The DNA of the CDR3 is TGCGCCAGCAGGCGACAGGCAACTAATGAAAAACTGTTTTTT.

Only a few counts were recorded for this clone. The rearrangement links TRBV7-2 to TRBJ2-3; 15 bases match TRBD2. The CDR3 totals 16 residues. Germline CDR1 and CDR2: SGHTA and FQGNSA. V shed 5 bases and J 7 bases; nucleotides not matched to a gene: 7. CDR3 in DNA: TGTGCCAGCAGCCCAGGGGGGACTAGCGGGAGGAATACGCAGTATTTT. Residues: CASSPGGTSGRNTQYF.

J is TRBJ2-1 and V is TRBV4-3; 11 bases line up with TRBD2. This CDR3 has 16 residues. Germline values: CDR1 LGHNA, CDR2 YSLEER. J lost 4 bases, V lost 2 bases, and 4 bases had no gene match. CDR3 loop: CASSQQLAGVYNEQFF. CDR3 DNA: TGCGCCAGCAGCCAACAACTAGCGGGAGTTTACAATGAGCAGTTCTTC.

The chain has TRBV5-1 and TRBJ1-5; TRBD1 might be the D (5 bases). V was clipped by 4 bases and J by 4 bases, with 15 bases between them. This CDR3 contains 15 residues. CDR1 and CDR2 from the germline V gene are SGHRS and YFSETQ. Here the CDR3 reads CASSPDGGGNQPQHF. The CDR3 region has the DNA TGCGCCAGCAGCCCGGACGGGGGTGGAAATCAGCCCCAGCATTTT.

This clone occurred once. This chain joins TRBV11-3 and TRBJ2-3, with 7 bases lining up with TRBD2. Trimming removed 2 bases from V and 3 bases from J; junction bases left unmatched: 2. This CDR3 region has 14 residues. The germline CDR1 and CDR2 sequences are SGHNT and YENEEA. The CDR3 DNA sequence: TGTGCCAGCAGCTTACGGGGGGTGACAGATACGCAGTATTTT. Its translation is CASSLRGVTDTQYF.

The chain recombines TRBV30 with TRBJ1-2; D is undetermined. Germline V gene lookup returns CDR1 GTSNPN and CDR2 SVGIG (reference sequence). This CDR3 region has 13 residues. Deletions cut 4 bases from V and 5 bases from J, with 14 bases between. The CDR3 spells CAWIPHSRYGYTF. CDR3 nucleotide sequence: TGTGCCTGGATCCCACACAGTAGATATGGCTACACCTTC. The full variable domain, completed using reference TRBV30 and TRBJ1-2, is SQTIHQWPATLVQPVGSPLSLECTVEGTSNPNLYWYRQAAGRGLQLLFYSVGIGQISSEVPQNLSASRPQDRQFILSSKKLLLSDSGFYLCAWIPHSRYGYTFGSGTRLTVV.

This chain joins TRBV18 and TRBJ2-5; tentatively, D is TRBD2 (5 bases). The J call may be in error: the DNA end matches TRBJ2-7 better. This CDR3 spans 16 amino acids. Germline V gene data show CDR1 as KGHSH and CDR2 as LQKENI. The CDR3 region has the DNA TGTGCCAGCTCACCTCTCCCGGGGTCTAGCATCTACGAGCAGTACTTC. Encoded protein: CASSPLPGSSIYEQYF.

The chain combines TRBV2 with TRBJ2-5; TRBD1 is a possible D gene (6 bases). Germline CDR1 is SNHLY and CDR2 is FYNNEI. The CDR3 has 13 residues. V lost 6 bases, J lost 5 bases, and 13 bases lay in between. The CDR3 region is CASSPTGPETQYF. CDR3 DNA: TGTGCCAGCAGCCCTACAGGGCCGGAGACCCAGTACTTC. The whole variable domain, remainder taken from reference TRBV2 and TRBJ2-5, is EPEVTQTPSHQVTQMGQEVILRCVPISNHLYFYWYRQILGQKVEFLVSFYNNEISEKSEIFDDQFSVERPDGSNFTLKIRSTKLEDSAMYFCASSPTGPETQYFGPGTRLLVL.